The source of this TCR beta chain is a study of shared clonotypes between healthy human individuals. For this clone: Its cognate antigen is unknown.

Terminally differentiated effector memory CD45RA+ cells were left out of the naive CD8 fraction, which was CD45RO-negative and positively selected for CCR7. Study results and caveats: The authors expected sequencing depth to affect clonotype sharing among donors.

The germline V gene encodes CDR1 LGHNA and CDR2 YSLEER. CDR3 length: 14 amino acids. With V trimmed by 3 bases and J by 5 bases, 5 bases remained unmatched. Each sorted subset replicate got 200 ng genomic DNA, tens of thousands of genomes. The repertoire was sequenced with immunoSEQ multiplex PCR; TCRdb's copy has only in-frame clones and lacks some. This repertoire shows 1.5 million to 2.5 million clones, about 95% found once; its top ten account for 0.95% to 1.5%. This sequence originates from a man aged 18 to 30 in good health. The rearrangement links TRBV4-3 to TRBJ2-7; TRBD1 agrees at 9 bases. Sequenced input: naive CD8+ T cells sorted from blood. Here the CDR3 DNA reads TGCGCCAGCAGCCACGGGACAGGGTATCACGAGCAGTACTTC. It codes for CASSHGTGYHEQYF.